These 28 T cell receptor beta chains were sequenced from one sample in a study of vaccination and CD4 T cells after COVID-19. In TCRdb, the PCR reads were re-called with MiXCR into one record per CDR3 protein. The sample contains around 19,000 distinct CDR3 sequences, 55% to 65% of which appear only once. The source was CD4+ T cells from blood, collected before SARS-CoV-2 vaccination. The receptors stem from a human donor who had recovered from COVID-19.

The chain is built from TRBV7-3 and TRBJ2-6, with D hard to call. CDR3 length equals 16 residues. V lost 2 bases, J lost 0 bases, and 8 bases lay in between. CDR1 and CDR2 from the germline V gene are SGHTA and FQGTGA. In nucleotides, the CDR3 is TGTGCCAGCAGCTTACCCGGATCCTCTGGGGCCAACGTCCTGACTTTC. The encoded protein is CASSLPGSSGANVLTF.

The V and J genes are TRBV21-1 and TRBJ2-7; the table's D call, TRBD1, has no DNA check behind it. TRBV21-1 is a documented pseudogene. The CDR3 length is 18 residues. The CDR3 DNA reads as TGTGCCAGCAGCAAAGAGGAGACAGCCGCACCCTTACTCTACGAGCAGTACTTC. Its protein product is CASSKEETAAPLLYEQYF.

The V and J genes are TRBV9 and TRBJ2-5; D is uncertain. This CDR3 contains 15 residues. Per the germline V gene, CDR1 is SGDLS and CDR2 is YYNGEE. The ends were cut back, 4 bases at V and 1 base at J, with 14 bases in the middle. CDR3 in DNA: TGTGCCAGCAGCCCCCGGTTGGTTTTCCAAGAGACCCAGTACTTC. Translating it yields CASSPRLVFQETQYF.

This clonotype turned up a few times. This rearrangement joins TRBV20-1 to TRBJ2-5; D remains ambiguous. With 5 bases removed from V and 2 bases from J, the gap between germline ends came to 24 bases. Germline lookup yields CDR1 DFQATT and CDR2 SNEGSKA (reference sequence). The CDR3 runs 17 residues. As DNA, the CDR3 is TGCAGTGCTTTAAAAGCCTGGACGGACCCGTTACAAGAGACCCAGTACTTC. Amino acid sequence: CSALKAWTDPLQETQYF.

The rearrangement joins TRBV7-9 to TRBJ1-5; D is ambiguous. Trimming removed 1 base at V and 5 bases at J, with 3 bases between. The CDR3 has 12 residues. CDR1 and CDR2 (germline): SEHNR, FQNEAQ (reference sequence). The CDR3 loop is CASSLDHQPQHF. CDR3 coding DNA: TGTGCCAGCAGCTTAGATCATCAGCCCCAGCATTTT.

This clonotype appeared a few times. V gene TRBV7-6 combines with J gene TRBJ1-6, with TRBD1 matching 7 bases. V trimming: 5 bases; J trimming: 4 bases; junction bases outside the gene matches: 2. Germline assignment: CDR1 SGHVS and CDR2 FNYEAQ. CDR3 size: 14 residues. The CDR3 protein is CASSLQGYNSPLHF. The CDR3 DNA follows: TGTGCCAGCAGCCTACAGGGGTATAATTCACCCCTCCACTTT.

V gene TRBV7-2 combines with J gene TRBJ2-7; possibly TRBD1 for D (8 bases). Trimming removed 4 bases from V and 4 bases from J, with 20 bases in between. This CDR3 region has 16 residues. From germline, CDR1 is SGHTA and CDR2 FQGNSA. The CDR3 loop reads CASSWTGLSGGYEQYF. The CDR3 region has the DNA TGTGCCAGCAGCTGGACAGGGTTATCGGGAGGTTACGAGCAGTACTTC.

This chain uses TRBV7-3 with TRBJ2-1; TRBD2 matches 8 bases. Looked up from germline, CDR1 is SGHTA and CDR2 is FQGTGA. This CDR3 has 15 residues. V was pared by 5 bases and J by 4 bases, with 7 bases of the junction left unmatched. DNA of the CDR3: TGTGCCAGCAGCGACACTAGCGGAGCTTACAATGAGCAGTTCTTC. It yields the protein CASSDTSGAYNEQFF.

This sequence joins TRBV20-1 and TRBJ2-1; 8 bases fit TRBD1. Unmatched junction bases numbered 2, after V lost 4 bases and J lost 6 bases. The germline gives CDR1 DFQATT, CDR2 SNEGSKA (reference sequence). CDR3 size: 12 residues. The CDR3 DNA sequence: TGCAGTGCTAACGACAGGGGCAATGAGCAGTTCTTC. This translates into CSANDRGNEQFF.

This rearrangement joins TRBV11-1 to TRBJ2-7; the match to TRBD1 covers 10 bases. Germline trimming cut 5 bases from V and 0 bases from J; bases unmatched to any gene: 4. This CDR3 is built from 15 residues. The germline V gene has CDR1 SGHAT and CDR2 FQDESV (reference sequence). The CDR3 loop is CASSDRDRGSYEQYF. DNA of the CDR3: TGTGCCAGCAGCGACCGGGACAGGGGCTCCTACGAGCAGTACTTC.

The chain is built from TRBV20-1 and TRBJ2-3; the D gene is possibly TRBD2 (6 bases). Germline V lookup: CDR1 DFQATT, CDR2 SNEGSKA (reference sequence). The length of the CDR3 is 14 residues. CDR3 nucleotide sequence: TGCAGCTGGGGGGAAGCGGCCCGCGGCGATACGCAGTATTTT. Protein sequence: CSWGEAARGDTQYF.

The rearrangement joins TRBV7-8 to TRBJ2-4; 7 bases are a match to TRBD1. The V gene's germline CDR1 is SGHVS and CDR2 FQNEAQ. V lost 3 bases and J lost 5; bases outside the gene matches: 4. The CDR3 length is 14 residues. The CDR3 bases are TGTGCCAGCAGCTTCCGGACAGGCGAAAACATTCAGTACTTC. It translates to CASSFRTGENIQYF.

This rearrangement joins TRBV7-2 to TRBJ1-5; 7 positions agree with TRBD1. V gave up 5 bases and J gave up 7 bases; unmatched junction bases: 5. CDR1 and CDR2 (germline): SGHTA, FQGNSA. This CDR3 region has 13 residues. DNA of the CDR3: TGTGCCAGCAGCCCAGGGGGTTGGCAGCCCCAGCATTTT. Translating gives CASSPGGWQPQHF.

The CDR3 coding sequence is TGTGCCAGCAGCCAATCTTCGGGTAGGAACAATCAGCCCCAGCATTTT. Protein product: CASSQSSGRNNQPQHF. The chain combines TRBV4-2 with TRBJ1-5; unclear D gene. V was shortened by 2 bases and J by 3 bases, with 14 bases between the two germline ends. Germline lookup yields CDR1 LGHNA and CDR2 YNFKEQ. This CDR3 contains 16 residues.

This clonotype has a handful of counts. CDR3 amino acids: CASSLWKQVSYEQYF. Here the CDR3 DNA reads TGTGCCAGCAGCTTATGGAAACAGGTTTCCTACGAGCAGTACTTC. The chain is built from TRBV7-9 and TRBJ2-7, with D possibly TRBD1 on 5 matching bases. This CDR3 comprises 15 residues. In germline, CDR1 is SEHNR, CDR2 FQNEAQ (reference sequence). The germline V and J ends were trimmed by 2 bases and 1 base, with 12 bases remaining between them.

This clonotype was detected only a few times. This sequence joins TRBV20-1 and TRBJ2-1; 14 bases align to TRBD2. V lost 3 bases and J lost 5; bases outside the gene matches: 3. Germline values: CDR1 DFQATT, CDR2 SNEGSKA (reference sequence). The CDR3 runs to 15 residues. CDR3 nucleotide sequence: TGCAGTGCTAGTGAGGGACTAGCGGGAGACAATGAGCAGTTCTTC. This sequence encodes CSASEGLAGDNEQFF.

The chain uses TRBV20-1 and TRBJ2-7; D gene unclear. Trimming shortened V by 3 bases and J by 3 bases, and 12 bases separated the two germline ends. CDR3 size: 13 residues. The germline gives CDR1 DFQATT, CDR2 SNEGSKA (reference sequence). The CDR3 DNA sequence: TGCAGTGCTAGGGCCCTCCTAGGCTACGAGCAGTACTTC. This gives the protein CSARALLGYEQYF.

The chain carries TRBV14 and TRBJ2-3, with TRBD1 matching over 9 bases. Germline V gives CDR1 SGHDN, CDR2 FVKESK. V trimming: 5 bases; J trimming: 1 base; junction bases outside the gene matches: 4. The CDR3 consists of 15 residues. CDR3 sequence: CASSTRTGGTDTQYF. As DNA, the CDR3 is TGTGCCAGCAGCACCCGGACAGGGGGCACAGATACGCAGTATTTT.

This chain connects TRBV20-1 to TRBJ2-3; 13 nucleotides agree with TRBD2. The CDR3 runs to 16 residues. J lost 4 bases, V lost 3 bases, and 7 bases had no gene match. Germline V gene data show CDR1 as DFQATT and CDR2 as SNEGSKA (reference sequence). CDR3 sequence reads: CSASWTSGSRADTQYF. DNA of the CDR3: TGCAGTGCTAGTTGGACTAGCGGGAGTCGTGCAGATACGCAGTATTTT.

This clonotype has more than one count but fewer than ten. The V call is TRBV20-1, the J call TRBJ2-1; TRBD2 aligns across 8 bases. From germline, CDR1 is DFQATT and CDR2 SNEGSKA (reference sequence). The CDR3 consists of 16 residues. V lost 0 bases and J lost 3; bases outside the gene matches: 7. The CDR3 coding sequence is TGCAGTGCTAGAGATATAATTAGCGGGGACTACAATGAGCAGTTCTTC. This codes for CSARDIISGDYNEQFF.

V gene TRBV28 combines with J gene TRBJ2-2; the D call may be TRBD1 or TRBD2 (5 bases each). The CDR3 totals 16 residues. V lost 1 base, J lost 6 bases, and 15 bases lay in between. Germline V gene lookup returns CDR1 MDHEN and CDR2 SYDVKM. CDR3 in DNA: TGTGCCAGCAGTTTATCCGGGGCAGGGTTGTCCGGGGAGCTGTTTTTT. Translated: CASSLSGAGLSGELFF.

V and J are TRBV28 and TRBJ1-5, with D hard to call. Trimming took off 2 bases at V and 6 bases at J, with 5 bases between the two ends. Germline-derived CDR1 and CDR2 are MDHEN and SYDVKM. The CDR3 is 12 amino acids. In DNA form, the CDR3 reads TGTGCCAGCAGTTTAAATGGTCAGCCCCAGCATTTT. This gives the protein CASSLNGQPQHF.

The count of this clonotype is one. The chain carries TRBV2 and TRBJ2-5; 8 bases are shared with TRBD2. V dropped 5 bases and J dropped 4; count of bases not matched to a gene: 9. CDR1 is SNHLY and CDR2 is FYNNEI in the germline V gene. The length of the CDR3 is 15 residues. The CDR3 is CASSSGSRSVETQYF. CDR3 coding DNA: TGTGCCAGCAGTAGCGGGAGCCGCTCGGTAGAGACCCAGTACTTC.

V usage is TRBV19 and J usage is TRBJ2-1; 7 bases map to TRBD1. In germline, CDR1 is LNHDA, CDR2 SQIVND (reference sequence). After removal of 4 bases from V and 4 bases from J, the junction contained 4 bases not matched to a gene. The CDR3 extends over 14 amino acids. CDR3 DNA: TGTGCCAGTAGTAGAGACAGGGAGTACAATGAGCAGTTCTTC. Translated, it gives CASSRDREYNEQFF. The whole variable domain, remainder taken from reference TRBV19 and TRBJ2-1, is DGGITQSPKYLFRKEGQNVTLSCEQNLNHDAMYWYRQDPGQGLRLIYYSQIVNDFQKGDIAEGYSVSREKKESFPLTVTSAQKNPTAFYLCASSRDREYNEQFFGPGTRLTVL.

The chain links TRBV7-9 to TRBJ2-6, with D unclear. The CDR3 is made up of 18 amino acids. V lost 1 base and J lost 0, with 13 bases in between. Germline CDR1 and CDR2: SEHNR and FQNEAQ (reference sequence). CDR3 region: CASSLGNGGDSGANVLTF. CDR3 DNA: TGTGCCAGCAGCTTAGGTAACGGTGGAGACTCTGGGGCCAACGTCCTGACTTTC.

V gene TRBV12-3 or TRBV12-4 combines with J gene TRBJ2-3, with D possibly being TRBD2 (5 bases). V lost 6 bases and J 3 bases, leaving 7 bases between the germline ends. The CDR3 has 12 amino acids. CDR3 in DNA: TGTGCCAGCAGGAGGGTTACAGATACGCAGTATTTT. Residues: CASRRVTDTQYF.

In this sample, this clonotype turned up once. The chain recombines TRBV2 with TRBJ1-2, with D possibly matching TRBD1 (5 bases). In germline, CDR1 is SNHLY, CDR2 FYNNEI. V lost 6 bases and J lost 7, with 12 bases in between. There are 12 residues in the CDR3. CDR3 nucleotides: TGTGCCAGCAGAGACGGGACGGTTGGCTACACCTTC. It codes for CASRDGTVGYTF.

V is TRBV4-2 and J is TRBJ1-2; no firm D call. Per germline, CDR1 LGHNA and CDR2 YNFKEQ. CDR3 length: 15 amino acids. V was pared by 0 bases and J by 3 bases, with 11 bases between. CDR3 nucleotide sequence: TGTGCCAGCAGCCAAGATGAGCTGTTTTACTATGGCTACACCTTC. It is translated as CASSQDELFYYGYTF.